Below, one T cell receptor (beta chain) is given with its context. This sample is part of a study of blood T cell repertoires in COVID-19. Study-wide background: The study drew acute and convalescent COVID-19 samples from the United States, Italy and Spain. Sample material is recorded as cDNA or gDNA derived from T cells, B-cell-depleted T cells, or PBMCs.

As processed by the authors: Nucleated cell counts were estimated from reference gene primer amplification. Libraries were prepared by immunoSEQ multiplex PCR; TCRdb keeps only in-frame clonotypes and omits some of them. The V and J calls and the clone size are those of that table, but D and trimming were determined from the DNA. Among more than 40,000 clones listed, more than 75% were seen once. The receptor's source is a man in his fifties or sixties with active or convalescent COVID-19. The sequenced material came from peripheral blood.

CDR3 bases: TGCGCCAGCAGCCAAGTTTGGCGGGGGGTCAATGAGCAGTTCTTC. The encoded protein is CASSQVWRGVNEQFF. This sequence joins TRBV4-3 and TRBJ2-1, with 8 bases aligning to TRBD2. The CDR3 runs to 15 residues. The J segment lost 6 bases and the V segment lost 1 base, leaving 5 bases of the junction unmatched. Germline-derived CDR1 and CDR2 are LGHNA and YSLEER.